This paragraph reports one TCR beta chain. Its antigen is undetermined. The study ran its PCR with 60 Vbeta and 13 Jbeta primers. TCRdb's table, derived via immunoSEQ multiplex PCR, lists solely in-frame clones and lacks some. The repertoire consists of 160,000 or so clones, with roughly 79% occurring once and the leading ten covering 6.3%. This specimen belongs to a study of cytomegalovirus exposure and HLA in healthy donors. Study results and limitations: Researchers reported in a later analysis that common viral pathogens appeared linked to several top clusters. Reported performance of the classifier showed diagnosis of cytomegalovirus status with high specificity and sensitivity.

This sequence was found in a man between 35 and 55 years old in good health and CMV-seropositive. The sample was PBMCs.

The CDR3 nucleotides are TGTGCCAGCAGACAGATGAACACTGAAGCTTTCTTT. This sequence encodes CASRQMNTEAFF. The V and J genes are TRBV6-5 and TRBJ1-1; D remains unclear. The CDR3 has 12 amino acids. The V end was cut by 6 bases, the J end by 0 bases, with 5 bases between. The germline V gene encodes CDR1 MNHEY and CDR2 SVGAGI.